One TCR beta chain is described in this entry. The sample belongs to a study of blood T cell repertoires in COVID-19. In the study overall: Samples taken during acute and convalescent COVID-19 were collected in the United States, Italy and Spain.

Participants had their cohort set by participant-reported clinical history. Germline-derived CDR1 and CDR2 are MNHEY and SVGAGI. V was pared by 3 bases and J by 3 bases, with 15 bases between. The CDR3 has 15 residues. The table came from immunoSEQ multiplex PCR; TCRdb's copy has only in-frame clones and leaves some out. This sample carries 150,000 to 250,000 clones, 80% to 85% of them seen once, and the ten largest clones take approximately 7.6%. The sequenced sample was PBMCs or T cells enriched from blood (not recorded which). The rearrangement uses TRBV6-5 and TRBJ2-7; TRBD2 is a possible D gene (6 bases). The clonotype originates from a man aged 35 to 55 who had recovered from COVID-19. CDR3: CASSYSGLDDYEQYF. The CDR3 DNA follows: TGTGCCAGCAGTTATTCGGGACTTGATGACTACGAGCAGTACTTC.